These 17 T cell receptor beta chains share one sample of origin, sequenced in a study of T cell changes during pregnancy in multiple sclerosis. The assay was immunoSEQ multiplex PCR, and TCRdb's table has in-frame clones only and misses some. The sample has 100,000 or so clones, about nine tenths seen once. This specimen was peripheral blood, taken in the second trimester of pregnancy. These receptors originate from a female donor in good health, enrolled as a control in a pregnancy study.

The chain recombines TRBV30 with TRBJ2-1, with 9 bases that match TRBD2. The CDR3 totals 14 residues. Germline CDR1 GTSNPN, CDR2 SVGIG (reference sequence). J lost 3 bases, V lost 5 bases, and 5 bases had no gene match. The CDR3 loop is CAWGELAGYNEQFF. The CDR3 nucleotides read TGTGCCTGGGGGGAACTAGCGGGCTACAATGAGCAGTTCTTC.

The chain links TRBV27 to TRBJ2-2, with 7 bases lining up with TRBD2. J lost 5 bases, V lost 8 bases, and 20 bases had no gene match. The germline V gene has CDR1 MNHEY and CDR2 SMNVEV (reference sequence). CDR3 length: 18 amino acids. CDR3 region: CASANHLLAGEDTGELFF. The CDR3 DNA reads TGTGCCAGCGCTAACCACCTCCTTGCGGGAGAAGATACCGGGGAGCTGTTTTTT.

This rearrangement joins TRBV5-1 to TRBJ2-1, with 13 bases identical to TRBD2. Per germline, CDR1 SGHRS and CDR2 YFSETQ. J gave up 5 bases and V 4 bases, and 3 bases lay outside the gene matches. The CDR3 runs 15 residues. The CDR3 coding sequence is TGCGCCAGCAGCCGACTAGCGGGGGGTGACAATGAGCAGTTCTTC. Translating it yields CASSRLAGGDNEQFF. Using reference TRBV5-1 and TRBJ2-1 for the parts outside the CDR3, the full variable domain is KAGVTQTPRYLIKTRGQQVTLSCSPISGHRSVSWYQQTPGQGLQFLFEYFSETQRNKGNFPGRFSGRQFSNSRSEMNVSTLELGDSALYLCASSRLAGGDNEQFFGPGTRLTVL.

V gene TRBV5-4 combines with J gene TRBJ2-6; perhaps TRBD2 as D (6 bases). The CDR3 runs 18 residues. Trimming cost V 0 bases and J 0 bases, with 13 bases left between them. Per the germline V gene, CDR1 is SGHNT and CDR2 is YYREEE (reference sequence). This chain's CDR3 is CASSLGGRSSSGANVLTF. The CDR3 coding sequence is TGTGCCAGCAGCTTGGGGGGGAGGAGCAGCTCTGGGGCCAACGTCCTGACTTTC. The full variable domain, in which reference TRBV5-4 and TRBJ2-6 provide the parts outside the CDR3, is ETGVTQSPTHLIKTRGQQVTLRCSSQSGHNTVSWYQQALGQGPQFIFQYYREEENGRGNFPPRFSGLQFPNYSSELNVNALELDDSALYLCASSLGGRSSSGANVLTFGAGSRLTVL.

V is TRBV4-1 and J is TRBJ2-5; 7 positions agree with TRBD2. After removal of 5 bases from V and 1 base from J, the junction contained 7 bases not matched to a gene. The CDR3 extends over 15 amino acids. The germline CDR1 and CDR2 sequences are MGHRA and YSYEKL. CDR3 in amino acids: CASSSSGALQETQYF. The CDR3 nucleotides read TGCGCCAGCAGCTCTAGCGGCGCCCTCCAAGAGACCCAGTACTTC.

The chain is built from TRBV28 and TRBJ1-2, with a tentative D call TRBD1 (5 bases). Trimming took 4 bases from V and 11 from J, leaving 26 bases between them. The CDR3 runs to 16 residues. Germline CDR1 is MDHEN and CDR2 is SYDVKM. DNA of the CDR3: TGTGCCAGCAGTTCCTGGGGGGTCTCAGGTCGCCGGGTGTACACCTTC. Translation: CASSSWGVSGRRVYTF.

The genes are TRBV25-1 and TRBJ2-7; 8 nucleotides match TRBD2. CDR1 and CDR2 (germline): MGHDK, SYGVNS. This CDR3 has 13 residues. V lost 5 bases and J lost 2; bases outside the gene matches: 2. The CDR3 coding sequence is TGTGCCAGCAGTCGGGGACTAGCCTACGAGCAGTACTTC. Translating gives CASSRGLAYEQYF.

V and J are TRBV18 and TRBJ1-4, with D perhaps TRBD1 (6 bases). The germline V gene has CDR1 KGHSH and CDR2 LQKENI. CDR3 length: 15 amino acids. Trimming cost V 2 bases and J 6 bases, with 13 bases left between them. CDR3 residues: CASSPGDTVDEKLFF. The CDR3 DNA reads TGTGCCAGCTCACCAGGGGACACGGTGGATGAAAAACTGTTTTTT.

This clone appeared a few times. V usage is TRBV7-9 and J usage is TRBJ1-1; possible D gene TRBD1, 6 bases. This CDR3 is 15 amino acids long. With 7 bases removed from V and 0 bases from J, the gap between germline ends came to 15 bases. Germline CDR1 and CDR2: SEHNR and FQNEAQ (reference sequence). The CDR3 coding sequence is TGTGCCAGCATCGTACCCGGACAGATGAACACTGAAGCTTTCTTT. It yields the protein CASIVPGQMNTEAFF.

The rearrangement uses TRBV27 and TRBJ2-2; 7 bases line up with TRBD2. The V gene end was trimmed by 6 bases and the J gene end by 3 bases; junction bases not matched to a gene: 22. The CDR3 has 20 residues. Germline V gene sequence: CDR1 MNHEY, CDR2 SMNVEV (reference sequence). The CDR3 here is CASSRRPSGSYDRDTGELFF. In DNA, the CDR3 is TGTGCCAGCAGCCGGCGGCCTAGCGGAAGTTACGATCGCGACACCGGGGAGCTGTTTTTT.

The genes are TRBV27 and TRBJ1-4, with D unclear. The CDR3 loop spans 13 amino acids. CDR1 is MNHEY and CDR2 is SMNVEV in the germline V gene (reference sequence). The V end was cut by 3 bases, the J end by 7 bases, with 9 bases between. CDR3: CASSFRRGEKLFF. The DNA of the CDR3 is TGTGCCAGCAGTTTCCGGCGGGGTGAAAAACTGTTTTTT.

The chain recombines TRBV6-6 with TRBJ2-3; 8 positions match TRBD1. V gave up 5 bases and J gave up 2 bases; unmatched junction bases: 6. CDR3 length: 15 residues. Germline V CDR1 and CDR2: MNHNY, SVGAGI (reference sequence). The CDR3 sequence is CASSVTGQDTDTQYF. For the CDR3, the DNA is TGTGCCAGCAGTGTAACGGGACAGGACACAGATACGCAGTATTTT.

This rearrangement joins TRBV4-1 to TRBJ2-1, with TRBD2 matching over 7 bases. Germline V CDR1 and CDR2: MGHRA, YSYEKL. The junction had 8 bases not matched to a gene; V was cut back by 4 bases and J by 2 bases. The CDR3 loop spans 16 amino acids. The CDR3 spells CASSLPTSQAYNEQFF. CDR3 nucleotide sequence: TGCGCCAGCAGCCTCCCGACTAGCCAGGCCTACAATGAGCAGTTCTTC.

The table lists this clone with a count of one. The chain recombines TRBV7-2 with TRBJ2-2; no definite D call. The length of the CDR3 is 16 residues. Germline V CDR1 and CDR2: SGHTA, FQGNSA. The V end was cut by 5 bases, the J end by 1 base, with 14 bases between. CDR3 nucleotide sequence: TGTGCCAGCAGCCCACGGGTTAAACTGAACACCGGGGAGCTGTTTTTT. Its translation is CASSPRVKLNTGELFF.

The J gene is TRBJ2-3, the V gene TRBV30; TRBD1 matches at 9 bases. CDR1 GTSNPN and CDR2 SVGIG come from the germline V gene (reference sequence). This CDR3 has 15 amino acids. The V and J ends lost 3 bases and 3 bases, in that order; junction bases with no gene match: 7. The CDR3 here is CAWRADRGFTDTQYF. Here the CDR3 DNA reads TGTGCCTGGAGAGCCGACAGGGGGTTTACAGATACGCAGTATTTT.

The chain joins TRBV7-2 to TRBJ2-7; D uncertain. V was clipped by 5 bases and J by 3 bases, with 14 bases between them. This CDR3 comprises 14 residues. Germline V gene data show CDR1 as SGHTA and CDR2 as FQGNSA. The CDR3, as DNA: TGTGCCAGCAGCACCCCTGAACTTAGCTACGAGCAGTACTTC. This sequence encodes CASSTPELSYEQYF. The whole variable domain, filled in from reference TRBV7-2 and TRBJ2-7, reads GAGVSQSPSNKVTEKGKDVELRCDPISGHTALYWYRQSLGQGLEFLIYFQGNSAPDKSGLPSDRFSAERTGGSVSTLTIQRTQQEDSAVYLCASSTPELSYEQYFGPGTRLTVT.

The chain uses TRBV27 and TRBJ1-3; D unclear. The CDR3 is 13 amino acids. CDR1 and CDR2 (germline): MNHEY, SMNVEV (reference sequence). Between the trimmed V and J ends, which lost 3 bases and 2 bases, there was a span of 5 bases. This CDR3 reads CASSFQAGNTIYF. CDR3 DNA: TGTGCCAGCAGTTTCCAGGCTGGAAACACCATATATTTT.